This T cell receptor beta chain was identified in a study of CD8+ T cells in alopecia areata. Regarding the study as a whole: Greater clonality was observed in lesional scalp samples, especially alopecia totalis/universalis, versus normal scalp. Sequences from scalp samples also cover resident alphabeta T cells of normal skin. Possibly because of HLA-related factors, TCR sharing was less clear across patients than in mice.

This clone occurred a few times. Its target is unknown. Following RNA extraction, reverse transcription yielded cDNA that acted as the sequencing template. Method: immunoSEQ multiplex PCR; TCRdb's copy keeps in-frame clones and lacks some. The sample includes 110,000 or so clones, less than 70% of them seen just once. Germline V gene lookup returns CDR1 MNHEY and CDR2 SVGAGI. The V and J ends lost 5 bases and 5 bases, in that order; junction bases with no gene match: 7. The CDR3 runs 15 residues. The sequenced sample was CD4+ T cells sorted from blood. This sequence joins TRBV6-5 and TRBJ2-3; 10 bases map to TRBD1. The sequence was collected from a human donor in good health. The CDR3 DNA sequence: TGTGCCAGCAGTGCCCGACAGGGGGCCGGAGATACGCAGTATTTT. Protein: CASSARQGAGDTQYF.